The 2 T cell receptor beta chains reported below all come from one sample, sequenced in a study of identical twins. TCRdb redid the calling of the 5' RACE reads with MiXCR, one entry per CDR3 protein. The data show some 460,000 distinct CDR3 sequences, 13% to 15% seen once. The data were also submitted as part of a second study, on yellow fever vaccine responses in identical twins.

Sequencing was performed on CD4+ T cells sorted from blood. The source of these receptors is a woman aged 18-29 years in good health.

The V call is TRBV15, the J call TRBJ2-5; 10 bases agree with TRBD1. Germline CDR1 LNHNV, CDR2 YYDKDF (reference sequence). The CDR3 is 16 amino acids. J lost 2 bases, V lost 5 bases, and 8 bases had no gene match. The CDR3: CATSPLAGQGQETQYF. The CDR3 nucleotides read TGTGCCACCAGCCCTCTTGCGGGACAGGGGCAAGAGACCCAGTACTTC.

This rearrangement joins TRBV7-2 to TRBJ2-7; a possible D gene is TRBD1 (6 bases). Germline V gene sequence: CDR1 SGHTA, CDR2 FQGNSA. This CDR3 spans 13 amino acids. Trimming shortened V by 3 bases and J by 6 bases, and 12 bases separated the two germline ends. CDR3 in DNA: TGTGCCAGCAGCTTGATACAGGGTGGCGAGCAGTACTTC. Translation gives CASSLIQGGEQYF. Combining the CDR3 with reference TRBV7-2 and TRBJ2-7 gives the whole variable domain GAGVSQSPSNKVTEKGKDVELRCDPISGHTALYWYRQSLGQGLEFLIYFQGNSAPDKSGLPSDRFSAERTGGSVSTLTIQRTQQEDSAVYLCASSLIQGGEQYFGPGTRLTVT.